A selection of T cell receptor beta chains follows, all from one sample in a study of cytomegalovirus exposure and HLA in healthy donors. Generated by immunoSEQ multiplex PCR, the TCRdb table keeps only in-frame clones and is missing some. Here the sample spans under 200,000 clones, around 86% being singletons. The sequenced sample consisted of PBMCs. These receptors were collected from a girl under 10 years old in good health and CMV-seropositive. Each CDR3 is given with its conserved first and last residue. D genes are given only for firm matches. Clone sizes are given selectively: once, few, many, or a class where the clone is expanded.

abundance,v_gene,d_gene,j_gene,CDR3nt,CDR3aa
.,TRBV19,.,TRBJ2-6,TGTGCCAGTTTCCCCTGGGGACATCCGGCTTCTGGGGCCAACGTCCTGACTTTC,CASFPWGHPASGANVLTF
.,TRBV13,.,TRBJ2-7,TGTGCCAGCAGCTACACCTACGAGCAGTACTTC,CASSYTYEQYF
.,TRBV28,.,TRBJ1-2,TGTGCCAGCAGTTTCCAGGGGCGATCCTATGGCTACACCTTC,CASSFQGRSYGYTF
.,TRBV29-1,.,TRBJ2-2,TGCAGCGGGAGGGACTCTTCGAGGGGAACCGGGGAGCTGTTTTTT,CSGRDSSRGTGELFF
.,TRBV5-6,.,TRBJ2-5,TGTGCCAGCAGCGACGGGTTCCTGTACCAAGAGACCCAGTACTTC,CASSDGFLYQETQYF
.,TRBV28,TRBD2,TRBJ2-5,TGTGCCAGCAGTTCCTCCCGGGAGGGGCGAGTGCAGACCCAGTACTTC,CASSSSREGRVQTQYF
once,TRBV10-3,TRBD2,TRBJ2-3,TGTGCCATCAGTGAGTCAGGAGCGGGAGGTGCGGATACGCAGTATTTT,CAISESGAGGADTQYF
.,TRBV6-1,.,TRBJ1-1,TGTGCCAGCAGCGCAGGCCCACACACTGAAGCTTTCTTT,CASSAGPHTEAFF
.,TRBV19,TRBD1,TRBJ1-5,TGTGCCAGTAGTTTGTCCCGGGACAGGGGGCTGTATCAGCCCCAGCATTTT,CASSLSRDRGLYQPQHF
.,TRBV4-2,.,TRBJ1-4,TGTGCCAGTTCCATGAGGTGGACTAATGAAAAACTGTTTTTT,CASSMRWTNEKLFF
.,TRBV4-1,TRBD1,TRBJ2-7,TGCGCCAGCAGCCAAGTGGACAGGGGGACCTACGAGCAGTACTTC,CASSQVDRGTYEQYF
.,TRBV6-1,.,TRBJ1-1,TGTGCCAGCGCCGAGGGGGGGTACACTGAAGCTTTCTTT,CASAEGGYTEAFF
.,TRBV7-9,TRBD1,TRBJ1-2,TGTGCCAGCAGCTTAGCGGTGTTACAGGGGTTAAACTATGGCTACACCTTC,CASSLAVLQGLNYGYTF
.,TRBV7-9,.,TRBJ1-3,TGTGCCAGCAGTCGATGGGCAGGGGTGAACACCATATATTTT,CASSRWAGVNTIYF
.,TRBV19,TRBD1,TRBJ1-5,TGTGCCAGTAGTATCGACAGGGGGAGTCAGCCCCAGCATTTT,CASSIDRGSQPQHF
.,TRBV30,TRBD2,TRBJ2-1,TGTGCCGGATCCGGGACTAGCGGGATAAATGAGCAGTTCTTC,CAGSGTSGINEQFF
.,TRBV30,TRBD1,TRBJ1-2,TGTGCCGGCACACAGGGGGACTATGGCTACACCTTC,CAGTQGDYGYTF
.,TRBV2,.,TRBJ2-1,TGTGCCAGCAGTTTAGCGGAGACAACTTACAATGAGCAGTTCTTC,CASSLAETTYNEQFF
few,TRBV5-6,TRBD2,TRBJ2-2,TGTGCCAGCAGCTTGGAGACTAGCTGGAACACCGGGGAGCTGTTTTTT,CASSLETSWNTGELFF
.,TRBV7-2,TRBD1,TRBJ2-7,TGTGCCAGCAGCTTCACCACCTCGGGACAGGGGAGGGAGCAGTACTTC,CASSFTTSGQGREQYF
.,TRBV5-1,TRBD1,TRBJ1-2,TGCGCCAGCAGCTTGGGGGACAGGGGGCGAAACTATGGCTACACCTTC,CASSLGDRGRNYGYTF
.,TRBV6-1,TRBD2,TRBJ2-3,TGTGCCAGCAGTGCCGTTCCCCAACTAGCGGGATTTCCAGATACGCAGTATTTT,CASSAVPQLAGFPDTQYF
.,TRBV5-5,TRBD1,TRBJ1-1,TGTGCCAGCAGCTGGGGACAGGGAAGCAGCACTGAAGCTTTCTTT,CASSWGQGSSTEAFF
.,TRBV11-2,TRBD1,TRBJ1-1,TGTGCCAGCAGAGCTCCATTCAGGGGGCGGACTGAAGCTTTCTTT,CASRAPFRGRTEAFF
.,TRBV5-1,TRBD1,TRBJ1-2,TGCGCCAGCAGACTGACAGGGGGCTATGGCTACACCTTC,CASRLTGGYGYTF
.,TRBV9,TRBD2,TRBJ2-7,TGTGCCAGCAGCCCCCGGTCTAGCGGACCCTACGAGCAGTACTTC,CASSPRSSGPYEQYF
.,TRBV10-3,.,TRBJ2-3,TGTGCCATTCCCCGGGGGGATACGCAGTATTTT,CAIPRGDTQYF
.,TRBV2,.,TRBJ2-5,TGTGCCAGCAGTATGACCCGGGACTCGCCCCAAGAGACCCAGTACTTC,CASSMTRDSPQETQYF
.,TRBV6-5,.,TRBJ1-2,TGTGCCAGCAGTTACGGGGGGGGCACCTATGGCTACACCTTC,CASSYGGGTYGYTF
few,TRBV4-1,TRBD2,TRBJ2-7,TGCGCCAGCAGCCAAAGTCCTAGCGGGAGGTACGAGCAGTACTTC,CASSQSPSGRYEQYF
.,TRBV6-1,.,TRBJ1-1,TGTGCCAGCAGTGAAGTAGGGGGGGCGAGCACTGAAGCTTTCTTT,CASSEVGGASTEAFF
.,TRBV6-1,TRBD2,TRBJ2-7,TGTGCCAGCAGTGCAGGACTAGCGGGACGCCTTTCCCCCTACGAGCAGTACTTC,CASSAGLAGRLSPYEQYF